This paragraph reports one T cell receptor beta chain. After removal of 2 bases from V and 1 base from J, the junction contained 4 bases not matched to a gene. Germline CDR1 SGHTA, CDR2 FQGNSA. The CDR3 extends over 16 amino acids. The data originate from a study of OX40 agonist ivuxolimab in advanced cancers. Sequencing was performed with immunoSEQ multiplex PCR; in TCRdb, only in-frame clones are kept and a portion is missing. The sample contains about 73,000 clones, over 75% of which appear only once. The chain has TRBV7-2 and TRBJ2-1, with 8 positions matching TRBD2. This clonotype was sampled from an adult with an advanced solid tumor such as melanoma, head and neck, liver or kidney cancer. This material consisted of CD4+ or CD8+ T cells sorted from blood, taken in a trial of the OX40 agonist ivuxolimab. DNA for the CDR3: TGTGCCAGCAGCTTAACTAGCGGAGCTTCCTACAATGAGCAGTTCTTC. This gives the protein CASSLTSGASYNEQFF.